A selection of T cell receptor beta chains follows, all from one sample in a study of blood T cell repertoires in COVID-19. TCRdb's table, derived via immunoSEQ multiplex PCR, lists solely in-frame clones and lacks some. The sample has about 360,000 clones, 86% seen once; the top ten hold roughly 7.1%. The sequencing sample was made of peripheral blood. The receptors originated from a woman in her fifties or sixties with COVID-19, enrolled during active disease. CDR3s include the opening cysteine and the closing phenylalanine or tryptophan. Fields, in order: D gene, V gene, clone size, J gene, CDR3 protein, CDR3 DNA. A D gene is named only where the DNA matches it firmly. Clone size is stated in some rows and not others, as once, few, many or a class when expanded.

>-|TRBV5-8|-|TRBJ2-3
CASSLSTTQYF
TGTGCCAGCAGCTTGAGCACTACGCAGTATTTT
>-|TRBV4-2|-|TRBJ1-1
CASSQRPGENGAFF
TGTGCCAGCAGCCAACGGCCGGGAGAGAATGGAGCTTTCTTT
>TRBD1|TRBV9|-|TRBJ1-4
CASSVGTGHEKLFF
TGTGCCAGCAGCGTTGGGACAGGACATGAAAAACTGTTTTTT
>-|TRBV6-5|few|TRBJ2-7
CASTMNRGLTYEQYF
TGTGCCAGCACCATGAATCGTGGGCTGACCTACGAGCAGTACTTC
>TRBD1|TRBV11-2|-|TRBJ1-4
CASSLGQETGEKLFF
TGTGCCAGCAGCCTTGGACAGGAGACGGGTGAAAAACTGTTTTTT
>-|TRBV10-2|-|TRBJ1-2
CASRTASYGYTF
TGCGCCAGCAGGACAGCCTCCTATGGCTACACCTTC
>-|TRBV25-1|-|TRBJ1-4
CASSLGASPEKLFF
TGTGCCAGCAGCCTTGGGGCCTCACCCGAAAAACTGTTTTTT
>-|TRBV30|-|TRBJ1-4
CAWSMGAGEKLFF
TGTGCCTGGAGCATGGGGGCCGGAGAAAAACTGTTTTTT
>TRBD1|TRBV19|-|TRBJ2-7
CASSLRQGSRDEQYF
TGTGCCAGTAGTCTCAGACAGGGGTCAAGGGACGAGCAGTACTTC
>-|TRBV7-6|-|TRBJ1-4
CASSLGWVKGENDEKLFF
TGTGCCAGCAGCTTAGGTTGGGTAAAGGGGGAAAATGATGAAAAACTGTTTTTT
>TRBD1|TRBV29-1|-|TRBJ2-5
CSVAVRGPETQYF
TGCAGCGTTGCAGTCAGGGGGCCGGAGACCCAGTACTTC
>TRBD1|TRBV3-1/TRBV3-2|-|TRBJ1-2
CASSPRQGALRVDGYTF
TGTGCCAGCAGCCCGAGACAGGGGGCTCTTCGTGTGGATGGCTACACCTTC
>TRBD1|TRBV5-1|-|TRBJ2-3
CASSTTGVLTDTQYF
TGCGCCAGCAGCACGACAGGGGTACTCACAGATACGCAGTATTTT
>TRBD2|TRBV9|-|TRBJ2-3
CASSGRQRGTTNTQYF
TGTGCCAGCAGCGGACGGCAGCGGGGGACTACAAATACGCAGTATTTT
>-|TRBV6-5|few|TRBJ2-3
CASSYLQGKVTQYF
TGTGCCAGCAGTTACCTTCAGGGGAAGGTTACGCAGTATTTT
>TRBD1|TRBV2|-|TRBJ1-1
CASSTPGQSYGMNTEAFF
TGTGCCAGCAGTACCCCGGGACAGTCTTACGGTATGAACACTGAAGCTTTCTTT
>-|TRBV6-5|-|TRBJ1-4
CASSSGSATNEKLFF
TGTGCCAGCAGTTCGGGTAGTGCAACTAATGAAAAACTGTTTTTT
>-|TRBV20-1|-|TRBJ1-5
CSASVDAGNQPQHF
TGCAGTGCTAGTGTAGACGCGGGCAATCAGCCCCAGCATTTT
>TRBD1|TRBV11-3|-|TRBJ1-1
CASSLLGQSTEAFF
TGTGCCAGCAGCTTATTGGGACAGAGCACTGAAGCTTTCTTT
>TRBD1|TRBV4-2|-|TRBJ1-4
CASSLSTGPTNEKLFF
TGTGCCAGCAGCCTGTCGACAGGGCCAACTAATGAAAAACTGTTTTTT
>TRBD1|TRBV2|-|TRBJ1-4
CASSPRQSGGGEKLFF
TGTGCCAGCAGTCCCAGACAATCAGGGGGTGGGGAAAAACTGTTTTTT
>TRBD1|TRBV15|-|TRBJ1-2
CATSRDGTGVGGYTF
TGTGCCACCAGCAGGGACGGGACAGGGGTTGGTGGCTACACCTTC
>TRBD1|TRBV29-1|-|TRBJ1-1
CSVVGQEGTEAFF
TGCAGCGTAGTAGGACAGGAGGGCACTGAAGCTTTCTTT
>TRBD1|TRBV5-1|few|TRBJ1-6
CASSLGQGDSPLHF
TGCGCCAGCAGCTTGGGACAGGGCGATTCACCCCTCCACTTT
>TRBD1|TRBV19|-|TRBJ1-4
CASAGTGGNWGEKLFF
TGTGCCAGTGCCGGGACAGGGGGCAACTGGGGTGAAAAACTGTTTTTT
>-|TRBV3-1/TRBV3-2|once|TRBJ2-5
CASSYRGGETQYF
TGTGCCAGCAGCTACAGGGGAGGCGAGACCCAGTACTTC
>TRBD2|TRBV7-3|-|TRBJ2-2
CASSSTALAGSGELFF
TGTGCCAGCAGCTCTACGGCCCTAGCGGGGTCCGGGGAGCTGTTTTTT
>TRBD1|TRBV5-6|once|TRBJ2-7
CASSYGTGYEQYF
TGTGCCAGCAGCTACGGGACAGGCTACGAGCAGTACTTC
>TRBD2|TRBV4-3|many|TRBJ2-3
CASSYGGGNTDTQYF
TGCGCCAGCAGCTACGGGGGGGGGAACACAGATACGCAGTATTTT
>TRBD1|TRBV2|-|TRBJ1-6
CASSLQGARDSPLHF
TGTGCCAGCAGTCTACAGGGGGCAAGGGATTCACCCCTCCACTTT
>-|TRBV5-5|-|TRBJ1-2
CASSLQVSNYGYTF
TGTGCCAGCAGCTTGCAGGTTTCTAACTATGGCTACACCTTC
>TRBD1|TRBV6-5|-|TRBJ1-1
CASSLRDSLNTEAFF
TGTGCCAGCAGTCTCCGGGACAGCCTGAACACTGAAGCTTTCTTT
>-|TRBV7-6|-|TRBJ1-1
CASSPGGSGGVNTEAFF
TGTGCCAGCAGCCCCGGGGGGAGTGGAGGCGTGAACACTGAAGCTTTCTTT
>-|TRBV6-5|once|TRBJ2-2
CASSYSKGEGELFF
TGTGCCAGCAGTTACTCGAAGGGGGAAGGGGAGCTGTTTTTT
>TRBD2|TRBV10-1|-|TRBJ2-7
CASSGPPGGGRYEQYF
TGCGCCAGCAGCGGACCGCCGGGGGGAGGCCGCTACGAGCAGTACTTC
>TRBD1|TRBV19|-|TRBJ1-1
CASSIGQGGTEAFF
TGTGCCAGTAGTATTGGACAGGGAGGCACTGAAGCTTTCTTT
>-|TRBV25-1|-|TRBJ2-7
CASSVARGEQYF
TGTGCCAGCAGCGTAGCGCGCGGCGAGCAGTACTTC
>TRBD1|TRBV6-4|-|TRBJ2-2
CASSPGTANTGELFF
TGTGCCAGCAGCCCCGGGACAGCAAACACCGGGGAGCTGTTTTTT
>-|TRBV25-1|-|TRBJ2-2
CASNGPPAAGELFF
TGTGCCAGCAACGGACCCCCAGCGGCGGGGGAGCTGTTTTTT
>-|TRBV5-4|-|TRBJ2-5
CASSWYRSGGETQYF
TGTGCCAGCAGCTGGTACAGGTCGGGCGGAGAGACCCAGTACTTC
>-|TRBV6-1|-|TRBJ1-2
CASSEVGQGYGYTF
TGTGCCAGCAGTGAAGTCGGCCAGGGATATGGCTACACCTTC
>-|TRBV5-6|-|TRBJ2-5
CASSLTGTPRRRTQYF
TGTGCCAGCAGCTTAACCGGGACACCGCGGCGGAGGACCCAGTACTTC
>TRBD1|TRBV19|-|TRBJ2-7
CASSTGQGAHEQYF
TGTGCCAGTAGTACGGGACAGGGGGCCCACGAGCAGTACTTC
>-|TRBV2|-|TRBJ1-5
CASSDLGQVNQPQHF
TGTGCCAGCAGTGATTTGGGGCAGGTCAATCAGCCCCAGCATTTT
>TRBD1|TRBV19|-|TRBJ1-5
CAGQTGLQPQHF
TGTGCCGGACAGACAGGGCTACAGCCCCAGCATTTT
>-|TRBV29-1|-|TRBJ1-2
CSVAGGGYTF
TGCAGCGTTGCCGGAGGTGGCTACACCTTC
>TRBD1|TRBV10-3|-|TRBJ1-3
CAINGQGAGNTIYF
TGTGCCATCAACGGACAGGGGGCTGGAAACACCATATATTTT
>-|TRBV12-5|-|TRBJ1-2
CASGLRTGYTF
TGTGCTAGTGGTTTGAGGACAGGCTACACCTTC
>-|TRBV24-1|-|TRBJ2-2
CATSDQTVNTGELFF
TGTGCCACCAGTGACCAGACAGTTAACACCGGGGAGCTGTTTTTT
>TRBD2|TRBV7-3|-|TRBJ2-1
CASSSLAGGRRVF
TGTGCCAGCAGCTCACTAGCGGGGGGCCGTAGGGTCTTC
>TRBD1|TRBV10-3|-|TRBJ1-1
CAISRDREDTEAFF
TGTGCCATCAGCCGGGACAGGGAGGATACTGAAGCTTTCTTT
>TRBD1|TRBV18|-|TRBJ1-1
CASSLSPSRTGGDTEAFF
TGTGCCAGCTCACTCTCTCCATCCCGGACAGGGGGTGACACTGAAGCTTTCTTT
>-|TRBV27|once|TRBJ2-5
CASSPLDERMVETQYF
TGTGCCAGCAGTCCCCTCGACGAGCGGATGGTAGAGACCCAGTACTTC
>-|TRBV3-1/TRBV3-2|-|TRBJ2-3
CASSVHGGSTDTQYF
TGTGCCAGCAGCGTCCACGGGGGAAGCACAGATACGCAGTATTTT
>-|TRBV6-7|once|TRBJ2-1
CASSYVLSFSRAGEQFF
TGTGCCAGCAGTTACGTTCTAAGTTTCAGCAGGGCCGGAGAGCAGTTCTTC
>TRBD2|TRBV11-1|once|TRBJ2-7
CASSRRGAGLPYEQYF
TGTGCCAGCAGCCGGCGGGGAGCGGGGTTGCCTTACGAGCAGTACTTC
>-|TRBV4-1|-|TRBJ2-2
CASSQDQGGATGELFF
TGCGCCAGCAGCCAAGATCAGGGGGGCGCCACCGGGGAGCTGTTTTTT
>-|TRBV2|-|TRBJ1-4
CASREQGGINEKLFF
TGTGCCAGCAGGGAACAGGGAGGTATTAATGAAAAACTGTTTTTT
>-|TRBV25-1|once|TRBJ1-2
CASSEWGGFYGYTF
TGTGCCAGCAGTGAATGGGGCGGTTTTTATGGCTACACCTTC
>-|TRBV29-1|-|TRBJ2-5
CSVEVRGGETQYF
TGCAGCGTCGAAGTGAGGGGAGGAGAGACCCAGTACTTC